This T cell receptor (beta chain) was captured by sequencing in a study of CXCR3-negative and CXCR3-positive naive CD8 T cells. Notes on the study in general: Memory CD8+ cells showed much lower diversity, while both naive subsets were comparably high. Naive cells with CXCR3 showed TRB CDR3s that were more hydrophobic than those in CXCR3-negative naive cells. Surface CD5 matched across naive subsets, and TRB CDR3 properties served to infer TCR strength.

Libraries were UMI-labeled 5' RACE TRB cDNA. TCRdb reprocessed the 5' RACE reads; each CDR3 protein has one entry and no DNA is given. The sample has 130,000 to 150,000 distinct CDR3 sequences; the top ten hold approximately 0.28%. The CDR3 is 13 residues long. CDR1 is SQVTM and CDR2 is ANQGSEA in the germline V gene. Details on this clonotype: Its antigen remains unidentified.

The specimen was naive CXCR3+ CD8+ T cells from blood. Subset defined: CD45RO-CCR7+CD27+CD95- naive CD8+ T cells expressing CXCR3 (TNR3+). V is TRBV29-1 and J is TRBJ2-7; without DNA, the TCRdb call of TRBD1 cannot be checked. This clonotype originated in a human donor in good health. Some clones in this sample may be carry-over from other donors' samples. The CDR3 spells CSVEDGGLDEQYF.